This is a list of T cell receptor beta chains from one sample in a study of a mutant IDH1 vaccine in newly diagnosed glioma. Their antigen targets remain unknown. Assay: immunoSEQ multiplex PCR; the TCRdb copy retains only in-frame clones and omits some. This table holds 82,000 or so clones, about 82% found once. Source: PBMCs, taken from a glioma patient whose treatment included an IDH1 peptide vaccine. The origin of the receptors is a man younger than 40 with glioma. Some clones in this sample may be carry-over from other donors' samples. Each CDR3 is given with its conserved first and last residue. Each record gives: D gene, clone size, J gene, V gene, CDR3 DNA, CDR3 protein. A D gene is named only where the DNA matches it firmly. Rows give clone size only sometimes, using once, few, many, or a class for an expanded clone.

D gene: NA
clone size: NA
J gene: TRBJ2-7
V gene: TRBV6-1
CDR3 DNA: TGTGCCAGCAGTTTACAGAACTACGAGCAGTACTTC
CDR3 protein: CASSLQNYEQYF

D gene: TRBD1
clone size: NA
J gene: TRBJ1-3
V gene: TRBV9
CDR3 DNA: TGTGCCAGCAGCGCACAGGGGGCATCGGGAAACACCATATATTTT
CDR3 protein: CASSAQGASGNTIYF

D gene: TRBD1
clone size: NA
J gene: TRBJ1-5
V gene: TRBV28
CDR3 DNA: TGTGCCAGCAGTTACGAGACAGGGAAGAGCAATCAGCCCCAGCATTTT
CDR3 protein: CASSYETGKSNQPQHF

D gene: NA
clone size: NA
J gene: TRBJ1-2
V gene: TRBV7-2
CDR3 DNA: TGTGCCATCAGGGGATTCTATGGCTACACCTTC
CDR3 protein: CAIRGFYGYTF

D gene: NA
clone size: NA
J gene: TRBJ2-6
V gene: TRBV29-1
CDR3 DNA: TGCAGCGTTCAGAGGTCCGGGGCCAACGTCCTGACTTTC
CDR3 protein: CSVQRSGANVLTF

D gene: NA
clone size: NA
J gene: TRBJ1-1
V gene: TRBV28
CDR3 DNA: TGTGCCAGCAGTTTAGGACGATTAGGGGTAGTGAACACTGAAGCTTTCTTT
CDR3 protein: CASSLGRLGVVNTEAFF

D gene: NA
clone size: NA
J gene: TRBJ1-4
V gene: TRBV5-1
CDR3 DNA: TGCGCCAGCAGTTACTACAGGTCAACTAATGAAAAACTGTTTTTT
CDR3 protein: CASSYYRSTNEKLFF

D gene: NA
clone size: NA
J gene: TRBJ1-5
V gene: TRBV7-9
CDR3 DNA: TGTGCCAGCAGCTCTCTGGCAGACTATCAGCCCCAGCATTTT
CDR3 protein: CASSSLADYQPQHF

D gene: NA
clone size: NA
J gene: TRBJ1-2
V gene: TRBV4-1
CDR3 DNA: TGCGCCAGCAGCCAAGAATATCGGAGAAACTATGGCTACACCTTC
CDR3 protein: CASSQEYRRNYGYTF

D gene: NA
clone size: NA
J gene: TRBJ2-5
V gene: TRBV9
CDR3 DNA: TGTGCCAGCAGCGTAGGAGGCAGGGGAGGAGAGACCCAGTACTTC
CDR3 protein: CASSVGGRGGETQYF

D gene: NA
clone size: NA
J gene: TRBJ1-5
V gene: TRBV28
CDR3 DNA: TGTGCCAGCAACGAGGGGTCACGGCCCCAGCATTTT
CDR3 protein: CASNEGSRPQHF

D gene: NA
clone size: NA
J gene: TRBJ2-3
V gene: TRBV2
CDR3 DNA: TGTGCCAGCATCCTAGAGGGCACAGATACGCAGTATTTT
CDR3 protein: CASILEGTDTQYF

D gene: NA
clone size: NA
J gene: TRBJ2-1
V gene: TRBV5-6
CDR3 DNA: TGTGCCAGCAGCTTGTCGGGAAGCTCCTACAATGAGCAGTTCTTC
CDR3 protein: CASSLSGSSYNEQFF

D gene: NA
clone size: few
J gene: TRBJ1-5
V gene: TRBV10-3
CDR3 DNA: TGTGCCATCAGTGATATACTCAGGCCCCAGCATTTT
CDR3 protein: CAISDILRPQHF

D gene: NA
clone size: NA
J gene: TRBJ1-1
V gene: TRBV14
CDR3 DNA: TGTGCCAGCAGCCAAGATAGACGGGCGAACACTGAAGCTTTCTTT
CDR3 protein: CASSQDRRANTEAFF

D gene: NA
clone size: NA
J gene: TRBJ2-7
V gene: TRBV6-6
CDR3 DNA: TGTGCCAGCAGTTCAGGGAGAGCCTACGAGCAGTACTTC
CDR3 protein: CASSSGRAYEQYF

D gene: NA
clone size: NA
J gene: TRBJ2-7
V gene: TRBV6-5
CDR3 DNA: TGTGCCAGCAGTCCCCTGTGGGCAGGGGCGGACGAGCAGTACTTC
CDR3 protein: CASSPLWAGADEQYF

D gene: NA
clone size: NA
J gene: TRBJ1-1
V gene: TRBV10-3
CDR3 DNA: TGTGCCATCAGTGAGTCGCCTCGACCCACTGAAGCTTTCTTT
CDR3 protein: CAISESPRPTEAFF

D gene: TRBD1
clone size: NA
J gene: TRBJ1-3
V gene: TRBV10-3
CDR3 DNA: TGTGCCATCTCGGACAGGTCGGCCATATATTTT
CDR3 protein: CAISDRSAIYF

D gene: NA
clone size: NA
J gene: TRBJ1-3
V gene: TRBV7-2
CDR3 DNA: TGTGCCAGCAGCGCCACAGTTGTCTCTGGAAACACCATATATTTT
CDR3 protein: CASSATVVSGNTIYF

D gene: NA
clone size: few
J gene: TRBJ1-2
V gene: TRBV28
CDR3 DNA: TGTGCCAGCAGCCCTGCGTCCGGAGCTAACTATGGCTACACCTTC
CDR3 protein: CASSPASGANYGYTF

D gene: NA
clone size: NA
J gene: TRBJ1-3
V gene: TRBV28
CDR3 DNA: TGTGCCAGCAGTTTTTTCGCTGGAAACACCATATATTTT
CDR3 protein: CASSFFAGNTIYF

D gene: NA
clone size: NA
J gene: TRBJ1-5
V gene: TRBV28
CDR3 DNA: TGTGCCAGCAGTTTACTACAGGAAATCAATCAGCCCCAGCATTTT
CDR3 protein: CASSLLQEINQPQHF

D gene: NA
clone size: NA
J gene: TRBJ2-1
V gene: TRBV19
CDR3 DNA: TGTGCCAGTGGCTACATGCATAGCTCCTACAATGAGCAGTTCTTC
CDR3 protein: CASGYMHSSYNEQFF

D gene: NA
clone size: NA
J gene: TRBJ2-7
V gene: TRBV14
CDR3 DNA: TGTGCCAGCAGCCAAGATACTTTCTCTCTCGCGGCCCACTCCTACGAGCAGTACTTC
CDR3 protein: CASSQDTFSLAAHSYEQYF

D gene: NA
clone size: NA
J gene: TRBJ2-5
V gene: TRBV5-1
CDR3 DNA: TGCGCCAGCAGCTTGGCCGGAACGGAACAAGAGACCCAGTACTTC
CDR3 protein: CASSLAGTEQETQYF